This T cell receptor beta chain was sequenced for a study of beta chain features in type 1 diabetes. The CDR3 length is 11 residues. V was pared by 3 bases and J by 2 bases, with 1 base between. Germline loops: CDR1 MGHDK, CDR2 SYGVNS. It was one heparinised blood draw, averaging about 0.12 L, that each donor gave. The isolated RNA, all of it, was reverse transcribed, so expressed TCRB transcripts were what got sequenced. The repertoire was sequenced with immunoSEQ multiplex PCR; TCRdb's copy has only in-frame clones and lacks some. The sample holds roughly 700,000 clones; roughly 12% are singletons and the top ten take 0.022%. Broader study findings: The cDNA sequencing approach could over-represent high-TCR-expressing cells. Moderately but significantly shorter TCRB CDR3s were found in Type 1 diabetes patients in all four CD4+ subsets.

This clone was found a few times. Its antigen is still unknown. Sequencing input: naive CD4+ T cells from blood. This receptor was obtained from a man aged 18-30 years with type 1 diabetes. The chain employs TRBV25-1 and TRBJ1-2; no clear D gene. CDR3 region: CASSENYGYTF. In DNA, the CDR3 is TGTGCCAGCAGTGAGAACTATGGCTACACCTTC.